One and the same sample provided the 9 T cell receptor beta chains below, sequenced in a study of cytomegalovirus exposure and HLA in healthy donors. Primers included in the PCR were 60 Vbeta and 13 Jbeta primers. The table came from immunoSEQ multiplex PCR; TCRdb's copy has only in-frame clones and leaves some out. The sample consists of approximately 170,000 clones, about 76% of them appearing once. Sequenced material: PBMCs. The receptors come from a middle-aged woman in good health and CMV-seropositive.

The V and J genes are TRBV5-5 and TRBJ2-7; TRBD1 aligns across 8 bases. The CDR3 is 20 residues long. V trimming: 2 bases; J trimming: 0 bases; junction bases outside the gene matches: 19. Germline loops: CDR1 SGHKS, CDR2 YYEKEE (reference sequence). In nucleotides, the CDR3 is TGTGCCAGCAGCTTCGCCGGGACAGGTTATAAGAGAGTCAACTCCTACGAGCAGTACTTC. As protein: CASSFAGTGYKRVNSYEQYF.

The rearrangement joins TRBV11-3 to TRBJ1-1; no reliable D call. Trimming stripped 5 bases from V and 2 bases from J, with 12 bases between. The germline CDR1 and CDR2 sequences are SGHNT and YENEEA. CDR3 size: 14 residues. The CDR3 loop is CASSNGDSNTEAFF. CDR3 coding DNA: TGTGCCAGCAGCAACGGAGACTCTAACACTGAAGCTTTCTTT.

This clone was picked up one time. Other DNA variants within this sample encode the same CDR3. The chain is built from TRBV5-1 and TRBJ1-1; a possible D gene is TRBD1 (6 bases). The CDR3 has 14 residues. The ends were cut back, 0 bases at V and 4 bases at J, with 10 bases in the middle. Germline loops: CDR1 SGHRS, CDR2 YFSETQ. CDR3 nucleotides: TGCGCCAGCAGCTTGGCCGAAGGGGGCACTGAAGCTTTCTTT. Translated, it gives CASSLAEGGTEAFF. The full variable domain, completed using reference TRBV5-1 and TRBJ1-1, is KAGVTQTPRYLIKTRGQQVTLSCSPISGHRSVSWYQQTPGQGLQFLFEYFSETQRNKGNFPGRFSGRQFSNSRSEMNVSTLELGDSALYLCASSLAEGGTEAFFGQGTRLTVV.

The rearrangement links TRBV27 to TRBJ2-7; TRBD2 agrees at 9 bases. The V and J ends lost 2 bases and 0 bases, in that order; junction bases with no gene match: 5. The CDR3 spans 16 residues. In germline, CDR1 is MNHEY, CDR2 SMNVEV (reference sequence). The CDR3 region is CASSLGREGVSYEQYF. Written as DNA, the CDR3 is TGTGCCAGCAGTTTAGGGCGGGAGGGAGTCTCCTACGAGCAGTACTTC.

The chain employs TRBV28 and TRBJ1-1; D remains ambiguous. The CDR3 loop spans 11 amino acids. Looked up from germline, CDR1 is MDHEN and CDR2 is SYDVKM. V lost 7 bases and J 7 bases, leaving 10 bases between the germline ends. The CDR3, as DNA: TGTGCCAGCACCTTGAGGGATGAAGCTTTCTTT. Encoded protein: CASTLRDEAFF.

This clone was seen a few times. Its ends do not fully match the called genes, so a read error is possible. J is TRBJ1-2 and V is TRBV10-3; a possible D gene is TRBD1 (5 bases). This CDR3 spans 13 amino acids. Per the germline V gene, CDR1 is ENHRY and CDR2 is SYGVKD. Here the CDR3 reads CASSYTGGYGYTF. CDR3 in DNA: TGTGCCAGCAGTTACACGGGGGGTTATGGCTACACCTTC.

The chain has TRBV7-9 and TRBJ1-1; D is unclear. V lost 4 bases, J lost 4 bases, and 7 bases lay in between. This CDR3 spans 12 amino acids. Germline V lookup: CDR1 SEHNR, CDR2 FQNEAQ (reference sequence). For the CDR3, the DNA is TGTGCCAGCAGCTCCCTGGCCACTGAAGCTTTCTTT. Amino acid sequence: CASSSLATEAFF.

This clone was picked up one time. This sequence joins TRBV5-4 and TRBJ1-1, with 7 nucleotides matching TRBD1. Germline-derived CDR1 and CDR2 are SGHNT and YYREEE (reference sequence). This CDR3 has 15 residues. V was pared by 2 bases and J by 5 bases, with 9 bases of the junction left unmatched. DNA of the CDR3: TGTGCCAGCAGCTTCCGGGAGGGGGCTGTAACTGAAGCTTTCTTT. It codes for CASSFREGAVTEAFF.

V is TRBV4-1 and J is TRBJ2-5, with D perhaps TRBD2 (5 bases). V lost 0 bases, J lost 1 base, and 6 bases lay in between. CDR1 and CDR2 from the germline V gene are MGHRA and YSYEKL. CDR3 length: 14 residues. In DNA, the CDR3 is TGCGCCAGCAGCCAAGAGGCGGGCCAAGAGACCCAGTACTTC. Protein sequence: CASSQEAGQETQYF.